These 10 T cell receptor beta chains were sequenced from one sample in a study of T cells after yellow fever vaccination. TCRdb reanalysed the 5' RACE reads using MiXCR and keeps one entry per CDR3 protein. The data contain 500,000 to 650,000 distinct CDR3 sequences, about 15% of them singletons. Sequencing used PBMCs, obtained about 5 days after the first yellow fever vaccination. All receptors come from a man aged 18 to 30 who received the YFV17D yellow fever vaccine.

The rearrangement uses TRBV7-9 and TRBJ2-2; no firm D call. Germline V gene sequence: CDR1 SEHNR, CDR2 FQNEAQ (reference sequence). The germline V and J ends were trimmed by 6 bases and 9 bases, with 8 bases remaining between them. This CDR3 spans 11 amino acids. The CDR3 DNA sequence: TGTGCCAGCAGTCCTACACGGGAGCTGTTTTTT. Translated: CASSPTRELFF.

This clonotype was observed a few times. The chain combines TRBV7-3 with TRBJ2-7, with 8 nucleotides matching TRBD1. V shed 2 bases, J shed 4 bases, and the junction held 1 base outside the gene matches. Germline CDR1 SGHTA, CDR2 FQGTGA. CDR3 length: 13 residues. In DNA form, the CDR3 reads TGTGCCAGCAGCTTAGGGGACAGGTACGAGCAGTACTTC. Residues: CASSLGDRYEQYF.

This clonotype was observed at least ten times. V is TRBV27 and J is TRBJ2-3, with 9 bases fitting TRBD2. CDR1 is MNHEY and CDR2 is SMNVEV in the germline V gene (reference sequence). J lost 5 bases, V lost 3 bases, and 9 bases had no gene match. The CDR3 totals 16 residues. The CDR3 DNA sequence: TGTGCCAGCAGTTTCATGTTTCCAGCGGGGGGAGATACGCAGTATTTT. Protein sequence: CASSFMFPAGGDTQYF.

The chain links TRBV4-2 to TRBJ2-5, with 8 bases lining up with TRBD2. The CDR3 is made up of 15 amino acids. Germline V gene data show CDR1 as LGHNA and CDR2 as YNFKEQ. The V segment lost 1 base and the J segment 4 bases; nucleotides outside the gene matches: 5. The chain's CDR3 is CASSQVRGEGETQYF. CDR3 bases: TGTGCCAGCAGCCAAGTGCGGGGGGAGGGAGAGACCCAGTACTTC.

On this clonotype itself: One junction end disagrees with the germline gene, perhaps due to a read error. This chain connects TRBV7-2 to TRBJ2-5; no clear D. Germline V gene data show CDR1 as SGHTA and CDR2 as FQGNSA. CDR3 size: 11 residues. Here the CDR3 DNA reads TGTGCCGGCAGCGAACAAGAGACCCAGTACTTC. This sequence encodes CAGSEQETQYF.

The J gene is TRBJ2-5, the V gene TRBV7-2; no clear D. CDR1 SGHTA and CDR2 FQGNSA come from the germline V gene. The V and J ends lost 3 bases and 4 bases respectively, with 6 bases between them. This CDR3 contains 12 residues. CDR3 in amino acids: CASSFVSETQYF. The CDR3, as DNA: TGTGCCAGCAGCTTCGTTTCAGAGACCCAGTACTTC.

V usage is TRBV5-1 and J usage is TRBJ2-7, with D perhaps assigned TRBD1 or TRBD2 (5 bases each). CDR1 and CDR2 (germline): SGHRS, YFSETQ. V gave up 2 bases and J gave up 2 bases, with 11 bases separating them. This CDR3 comprises 14 residues. The CDR3 region is CASSFGDGAYEQYF. For the CDR3, the DNA is TGCGCCAGCAGCTTCGGGGACGGAGCCTACGAGCAGTACTTC.

This sequence joins TRBV4-2 and TRBJ2-3; D is ambiguous. The CDR3 sequence is 15 residues long. CDR1 and CDR2 (germline): LGHNA, YNFKEQ. Deletions cut 5 bases from V and 0 bases from J, with 12 bases between. CDR3 nucleotides: TGTGCCAGCAGCAGAACTCCATCTAGCACAGATACGCAGTATTTT. This encodes CASSRTPSSTDTQYF.

The rearrangement uses TRBV20-1 and TRBJ2-7; D remains ambiguous. CDR1 is DFQATT and CDR2 is SNEGSKA in the germline V gene (reference sequence). The CDR3 extends over 12 amino acids. V was pared by 3 bases and J by 1 base, with 7 bases between. Written as DNA, the CDR3 is TGCAGTGCTAGTAGCTATTCCTACGAGCAGTACTTC. Its protein is CSASSYSYEQYF.

The gene calls are TRBV6-5 and TRBJ1-1; no reliable D call. V dropped 0 bases and J dropped 6 bases, with 11 bases sitting between them. Germline CDR1 MNHEY, CDR2 SVGAGI. CDR3 length equals 14 residues. Written as DNA, the CDR3 is TGTGCCAGCAGTTACTCTCGCGCCGTCTCTGAAGCTTTCTTT. Encoded protein: CASSYSRAVSEAFF.